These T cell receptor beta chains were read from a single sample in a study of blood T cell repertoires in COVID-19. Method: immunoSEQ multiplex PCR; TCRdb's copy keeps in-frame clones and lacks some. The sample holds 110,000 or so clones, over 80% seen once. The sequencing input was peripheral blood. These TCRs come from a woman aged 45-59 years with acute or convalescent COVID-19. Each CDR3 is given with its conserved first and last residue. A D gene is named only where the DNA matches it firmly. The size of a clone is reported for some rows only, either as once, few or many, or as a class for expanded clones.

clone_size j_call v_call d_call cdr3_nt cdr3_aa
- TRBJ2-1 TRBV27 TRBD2 TGTGCCAGCAGTTTAAGCGGGGGGAGCTCCTACAATGAGCAGTTCTTC CASSLSGGSSYNEQFF
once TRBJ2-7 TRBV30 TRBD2 TGTGCCTGCAGTAGCGGGGGGGCATCCTACGAGCAGTACTTC CACSSGGASYEQYF
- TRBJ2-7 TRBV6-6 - TGTGCCAGCGGTGGGGGACACCCCTACGAGCAGTACTTC CASGGGHPYEQYF
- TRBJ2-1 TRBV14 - TGTGCCAGCAGCCAAGATCAGGCCTACAATGAGCAGTTCTTC CASSQDQAYNEQFF
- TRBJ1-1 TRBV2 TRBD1 TGTGCCAGCAGCTACCAGGGGGCTACTGAAGCTTTCTTT CASSYQGATEAFF
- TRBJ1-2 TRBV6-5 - TGTGCCAGCAGTCCAACGACAGTCGCTAACTATGGCTACACCTTC CASSPTTVANYGYTF
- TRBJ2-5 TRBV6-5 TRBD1 TGTGCCAGCAGTTACGTCAGGGGGGAGACCCAGTACTTC CASSYVRGETQYF
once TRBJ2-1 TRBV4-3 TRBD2 TGCGCCAGCAGCCCCTCGGGGGGTGAGCAGTTCTTC CASSPSGGEQFF
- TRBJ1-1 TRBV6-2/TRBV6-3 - TGTGCCAGCAGTTACTCGTTTGGATCCGTTTCAGGACAGTCGGCTGAAGCTTTCTTT CASSYSFGSVSGQSAEAFF
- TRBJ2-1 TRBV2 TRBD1 TGTGCCAGCACCCCGGGACAGGCCGCCCTCCGGGGGAATGAGCAGTTCTTC CASTPGQAALRGNEQFF
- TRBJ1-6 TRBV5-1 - TGCGCCAGCAGCTTGGCCCGGGGGGGGGATTCACCCCTCCACTTT CASSLARGGDSPLHF
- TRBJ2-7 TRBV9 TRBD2 TGTGCCAGCAGCGTAGGCCCTAGCGGGAGATACGAGCAGTACTTC CASSVGPSGRYEQYF
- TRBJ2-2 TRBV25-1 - TGTGCCAGCCGGGAGAGGACTGGGAACACCGGGGAGCTGTTTTTT CASRERTGNTGELFF
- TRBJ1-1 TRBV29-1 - TGCAGCGTTGATATCCGCAGTCCCCCCACTGAAGCTTTCTTT CSVDIRSPPTEAFF
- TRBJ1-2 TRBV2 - TGTGCCAGCAGCCGACAGGATGGTGGCTACACCTTC CASSRQDGGYTF
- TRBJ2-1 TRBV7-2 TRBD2 TGTGCCAGCAGGAGCGGGAGGGCCTACAATGAGCAGTTCTTC CASRSGRAYNEQFF
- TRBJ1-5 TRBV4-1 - TGCGCCAGCAGCCAAGAATCTTTGGGAGGGCCCCTCCAGCCCCAGCATTTT CASSQESLGGPLQPQHF
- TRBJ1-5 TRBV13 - TGTGCCAGCAGCTCGGGGGGTCACGGCAATCAGCCCCAGCATTTT CASSSGGHGNQPQHF
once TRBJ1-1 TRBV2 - TGTGCCAGCAGTGAAGTCAGGAACACTGAAGCTTTCTTT CASSEVRNTEAFF
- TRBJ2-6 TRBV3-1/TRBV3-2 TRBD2 TGTGCCAGCAGCCCTCGGGTTAGCGGGGGATTCTCTGGGGCCAACGTCCTGACTTTC CASSPRVSGGFSGANVLTF
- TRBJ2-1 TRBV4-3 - TGCGCCAGCAGCCAAGATCCGCAGGCCGCAGGGCAGTTCTTC CASSQDPQAAGQFF
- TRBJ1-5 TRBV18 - TGTGCCAGCTCACCCTCGTTCGGTCAGCCCCAGCATTTT CASSPSFGQPQHF
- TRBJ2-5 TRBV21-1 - TGTGCCAGCAGCCTACTTAGCGGGAGGGCCCAAGAGACCCAGTACTTC CASSLLSGRAQETQYF
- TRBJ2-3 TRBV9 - TGTGCCAGCAGCGCGCGGAACGGAGTTTCTAGCACAGATACGCAGTATTTT CASSARNGVSSTDTQYF
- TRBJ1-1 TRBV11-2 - TGTGCCAGCAGCTCAATGGTCGGGGGTGAAGCTTTCTTT CASSSMVGGEAFF
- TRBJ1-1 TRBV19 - TGTGCCAGTACCTCGGGGGGAATGAACACTGAAGCTTTCTTT CASTSGGMNTEAFF
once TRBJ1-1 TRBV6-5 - TGTGCCAGCAGCAATTCCGGGCAGGGTGAAGCTTTCTTT CASSNSGQGEAFF
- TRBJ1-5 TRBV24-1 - TGTGCCACCAGTAAAGAGACAGTTAATCAGCCCCAGCATTTT CATSKETVNQPQHF
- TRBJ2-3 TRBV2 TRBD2 TGTGCCAGCGAAAGGCTAGCGGGGAGCACAGATACGCAGTATTTT CASERLAGSTDTQYF
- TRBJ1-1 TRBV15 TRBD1 TGTGCCACCAGCAGGACAGGGGGACAGTCGGACACTGAAGCTTTCTTT CATSRTGGQSDTEAFF
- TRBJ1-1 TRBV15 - TGTGCCACCAGCCTACCCCGGGGGGACACTGAAGCTTTCTTT CATSLPRGDTEAFF
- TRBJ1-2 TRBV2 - TGTGCCAGCAGCCCCGGACAGAGTTTCTATGGCTACACCTTC CASSPGQSFYGYTF
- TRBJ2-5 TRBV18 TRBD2 TGTGCCAGCTCACCAATCAGGGAGGGGGAGACCCAGTACTTC CASSPIREGETQYF
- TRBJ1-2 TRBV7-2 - TGTGCCAGCAGCTTATCAGGGGAAGGGAACTATGGCTACACCTTC CASSLSGEGNYGYTF
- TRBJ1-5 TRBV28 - TGTGCCAGCGAGGGTCTCAAAGTGCAGAACAATCAGCCCCAGCATTTT CASEGLKVQNNQPQHF
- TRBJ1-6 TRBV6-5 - TGTGCCAGCAGCCGAACCGGGACATGGTACTCACCCCTCCACTTT CASSRTGTWYSPLHF
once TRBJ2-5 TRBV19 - TGTGCCAGTAGTATGGGGGGTATTATTAGCCAAGAGACCCAGTACTTC CASSMGGIISQETQYF
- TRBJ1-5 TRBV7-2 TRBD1 TGTGCCAGCAGCCCAGGACAGGGCACGCAGCCCCAGCATTTT CASSPGQGTQPQHF
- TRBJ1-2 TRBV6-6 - TGTGCCAGCAGCGAACGACAAGACTATGGCTACACCTTC CASSERQDYGYTF
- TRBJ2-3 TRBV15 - TGTGCCACCAGCAGAGATATTAGCACAGATACGCAGTATTTT CATSRDISTDTQYF